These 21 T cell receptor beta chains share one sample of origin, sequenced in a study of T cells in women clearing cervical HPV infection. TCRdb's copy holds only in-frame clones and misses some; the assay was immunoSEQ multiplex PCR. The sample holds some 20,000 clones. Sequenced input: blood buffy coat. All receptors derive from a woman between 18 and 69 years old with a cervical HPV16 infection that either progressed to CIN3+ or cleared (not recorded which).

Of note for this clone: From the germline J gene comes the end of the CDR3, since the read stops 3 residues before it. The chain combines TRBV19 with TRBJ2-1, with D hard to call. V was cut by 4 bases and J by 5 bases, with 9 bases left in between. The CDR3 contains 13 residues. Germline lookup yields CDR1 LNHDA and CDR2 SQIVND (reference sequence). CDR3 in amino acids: CASSSTGNNEQFF. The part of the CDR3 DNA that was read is TGTGCCAGTAGTAGCACGGGTAACAATGAG.

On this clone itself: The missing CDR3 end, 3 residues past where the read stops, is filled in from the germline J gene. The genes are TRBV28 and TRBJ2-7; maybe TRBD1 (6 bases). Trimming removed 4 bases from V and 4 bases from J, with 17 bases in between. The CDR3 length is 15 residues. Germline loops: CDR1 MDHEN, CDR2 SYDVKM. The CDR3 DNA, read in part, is TGTGCCAGCAGTTCATTCACAGGGTGGATTTACGAG. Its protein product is CASSSFTGWIYE. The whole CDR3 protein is CASSSFTGWIYEQYF.

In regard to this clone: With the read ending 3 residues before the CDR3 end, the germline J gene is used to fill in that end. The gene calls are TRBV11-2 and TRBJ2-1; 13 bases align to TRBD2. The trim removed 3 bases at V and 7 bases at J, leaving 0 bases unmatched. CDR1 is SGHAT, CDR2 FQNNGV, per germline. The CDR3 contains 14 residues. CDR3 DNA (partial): TGTGCCAGCAGCTTGGGACTAGCGGGGAATGAG. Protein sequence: CASSLGLAGNE. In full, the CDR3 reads CASSLGLAGNEQFF.

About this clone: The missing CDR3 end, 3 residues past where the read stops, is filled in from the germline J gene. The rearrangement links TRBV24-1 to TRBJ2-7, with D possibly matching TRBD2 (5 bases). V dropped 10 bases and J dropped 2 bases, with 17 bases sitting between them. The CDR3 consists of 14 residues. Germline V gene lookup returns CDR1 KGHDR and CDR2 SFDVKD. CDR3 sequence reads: CATQSGLPPYEQYF. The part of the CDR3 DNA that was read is TGTGCCACTCAATCCGGACTCCCCCCCTACGAG.

CDR3 bases read: TGTGCCAGCACCTCCGGACAGGGCCATGAAAAA. This encodes CASTSGQGHEK. The full CDR3 is CASTSGQGHEKLFF. The chain links TRBV13 to TRBJ1-4; 8 bases align to TRBD1. From the germline J gene comes the end of the CDR3, since the read stops 3 residues before it. This CDR3 contains 14 residues. Germline trimming cut 7 bases from V and 6 bases from J; bases unmatched to any gene: 7. CDR1 is PRHDT, CDR2 FYEKMQ, per germline (reference sequence).

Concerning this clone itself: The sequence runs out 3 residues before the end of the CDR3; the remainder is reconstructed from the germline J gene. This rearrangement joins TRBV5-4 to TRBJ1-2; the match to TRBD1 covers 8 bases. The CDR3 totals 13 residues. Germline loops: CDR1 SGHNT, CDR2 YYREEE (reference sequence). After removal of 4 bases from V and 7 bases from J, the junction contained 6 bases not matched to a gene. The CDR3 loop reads CASSPGQEGGYTF. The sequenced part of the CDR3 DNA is TGTGCCAGCAGCCCGGGACAGGAGGGTGGC.

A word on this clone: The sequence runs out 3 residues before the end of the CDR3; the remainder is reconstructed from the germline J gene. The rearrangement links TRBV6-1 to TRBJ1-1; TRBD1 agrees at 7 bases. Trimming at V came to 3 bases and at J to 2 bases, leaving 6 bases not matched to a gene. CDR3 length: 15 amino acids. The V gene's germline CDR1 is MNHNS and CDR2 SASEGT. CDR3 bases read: TGTGCCAGCAGTGAGTTCCAGGGGGTCAACACTGAA. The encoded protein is CASSEFQGVNTE. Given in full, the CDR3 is CASSEFQGVNTEAFF.

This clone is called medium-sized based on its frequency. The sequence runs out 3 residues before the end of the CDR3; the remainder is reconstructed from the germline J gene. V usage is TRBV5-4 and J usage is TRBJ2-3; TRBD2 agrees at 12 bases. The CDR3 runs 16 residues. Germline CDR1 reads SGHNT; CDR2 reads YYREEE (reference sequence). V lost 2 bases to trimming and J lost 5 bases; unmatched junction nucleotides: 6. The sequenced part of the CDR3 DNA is TGTGCCAGCAGCTTAAGACTAGCGGGAGTGGGAGATACG. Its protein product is CASSLRLAGVGDT. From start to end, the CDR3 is CASSLRLAGVGDTQYF.

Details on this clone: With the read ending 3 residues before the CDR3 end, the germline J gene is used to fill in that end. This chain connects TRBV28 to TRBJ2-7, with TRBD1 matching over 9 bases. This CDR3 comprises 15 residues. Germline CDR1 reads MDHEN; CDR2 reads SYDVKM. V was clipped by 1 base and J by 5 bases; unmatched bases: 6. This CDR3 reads CASSLLGDRVHEQYF. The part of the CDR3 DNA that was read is TGTGCCAGCAGTTTATTGGGGGACAGGGTACACGAG. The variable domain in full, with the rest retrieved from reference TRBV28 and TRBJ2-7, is DVKVTQSSRYLVKRTGEKVFLECVQDMDHENMFWYRQDPGLGLRLIYFSYDVKMKEKGDIPEGYSVSREKKERFSLILESASTNQTSMYLCASSLLGDRVHEQYFGPGTRLTVT.

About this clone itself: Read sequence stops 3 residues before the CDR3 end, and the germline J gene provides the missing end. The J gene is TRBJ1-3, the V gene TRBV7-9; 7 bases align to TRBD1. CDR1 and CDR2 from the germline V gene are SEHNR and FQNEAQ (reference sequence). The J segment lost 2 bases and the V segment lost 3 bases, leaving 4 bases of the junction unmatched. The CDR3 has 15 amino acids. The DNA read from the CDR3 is TGTGCCAGCAGCTTCGTTGACAGGGCTGGAAACACC. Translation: CASSFVDRAGNT. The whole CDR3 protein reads CASSFVDRAGNTIYF.

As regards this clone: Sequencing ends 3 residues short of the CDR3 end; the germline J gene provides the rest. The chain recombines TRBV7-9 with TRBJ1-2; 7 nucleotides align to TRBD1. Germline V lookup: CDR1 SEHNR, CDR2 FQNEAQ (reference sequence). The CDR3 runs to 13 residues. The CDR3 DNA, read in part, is TGTGCCAGCAGCCAAGGGACAGATCGGGGC. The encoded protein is CASSQGTDRG. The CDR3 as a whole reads CASSQGTDRGYTF.

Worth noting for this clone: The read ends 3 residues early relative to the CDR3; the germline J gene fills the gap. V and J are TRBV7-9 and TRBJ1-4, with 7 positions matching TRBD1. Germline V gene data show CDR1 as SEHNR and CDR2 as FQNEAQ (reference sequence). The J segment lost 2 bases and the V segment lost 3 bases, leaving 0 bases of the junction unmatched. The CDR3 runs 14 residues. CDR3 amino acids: CASSFRGTNEKLFF. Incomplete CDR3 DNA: TGTGCCAGCAGCTTCAGGGGGACTAATGAAAAA.

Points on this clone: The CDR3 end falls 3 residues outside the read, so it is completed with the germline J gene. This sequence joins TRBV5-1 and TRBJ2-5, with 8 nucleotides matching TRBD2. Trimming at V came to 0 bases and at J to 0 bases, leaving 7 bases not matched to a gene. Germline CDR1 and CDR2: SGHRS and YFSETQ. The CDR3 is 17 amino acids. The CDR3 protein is CASSLAIGSGDQETQYF. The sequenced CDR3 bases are TGCGCCAGCAGCTTGGCGATCGGTAGCGGGGACCAAGAGACC.

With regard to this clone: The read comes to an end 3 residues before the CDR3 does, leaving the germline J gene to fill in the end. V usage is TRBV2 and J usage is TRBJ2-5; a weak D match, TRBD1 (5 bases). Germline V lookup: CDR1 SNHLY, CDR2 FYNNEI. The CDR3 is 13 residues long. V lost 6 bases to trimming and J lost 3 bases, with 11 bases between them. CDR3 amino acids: CASRGSREETQYF. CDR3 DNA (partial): TGTGCCAGCAGGGGCTCCAGGGAAGAGACC.

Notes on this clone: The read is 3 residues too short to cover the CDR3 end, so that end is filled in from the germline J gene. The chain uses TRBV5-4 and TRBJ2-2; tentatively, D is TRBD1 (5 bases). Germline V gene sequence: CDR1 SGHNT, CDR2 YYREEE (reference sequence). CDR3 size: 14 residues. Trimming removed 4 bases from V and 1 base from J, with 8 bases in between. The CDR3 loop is CASSLQGNTGELFF. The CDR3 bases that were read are TGTGCCAGCAGCCTCCAGGGGAACACCGGGGAG.

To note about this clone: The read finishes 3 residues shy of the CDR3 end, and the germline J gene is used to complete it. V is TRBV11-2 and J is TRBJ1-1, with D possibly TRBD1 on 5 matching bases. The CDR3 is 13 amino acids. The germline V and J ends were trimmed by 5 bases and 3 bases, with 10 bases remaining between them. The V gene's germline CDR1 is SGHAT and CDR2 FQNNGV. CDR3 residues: CASSRQLDTEAFF. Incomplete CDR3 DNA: TGTGCCAGCAGCCGACAGTTAGACACTGAA.

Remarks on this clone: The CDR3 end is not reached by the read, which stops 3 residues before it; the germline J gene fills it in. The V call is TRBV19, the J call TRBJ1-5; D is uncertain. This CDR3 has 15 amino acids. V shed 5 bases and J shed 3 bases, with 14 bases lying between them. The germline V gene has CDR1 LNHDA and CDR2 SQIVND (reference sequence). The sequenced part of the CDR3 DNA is TGTGCCAGTAGTGGTATCGAGGTCTTCAATCAGCCC. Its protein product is CASSGIEVFNQP. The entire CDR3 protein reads CASSGIEVFNQPQHF.

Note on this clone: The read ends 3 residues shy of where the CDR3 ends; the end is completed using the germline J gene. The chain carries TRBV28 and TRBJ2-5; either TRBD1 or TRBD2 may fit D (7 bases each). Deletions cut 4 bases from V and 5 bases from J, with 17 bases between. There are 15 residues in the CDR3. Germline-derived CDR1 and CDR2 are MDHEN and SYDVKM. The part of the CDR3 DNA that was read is TGTGCCAGCAGTTCGACAGGGAGGGTAGGGGAGACC. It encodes CASSSTGRVGET. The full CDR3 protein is CASSSTGRVGETQYF.

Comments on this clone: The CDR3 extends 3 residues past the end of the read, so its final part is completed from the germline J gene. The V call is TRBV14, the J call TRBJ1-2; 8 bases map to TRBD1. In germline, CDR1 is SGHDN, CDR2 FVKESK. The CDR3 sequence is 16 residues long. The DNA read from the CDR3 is TGTGCCAGCAGCCAAGATTGGGGGACAGGTCCTAGGGGC. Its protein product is CASSQDWGTGPRG. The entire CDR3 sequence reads CASSQDWGTGPRGYTF.

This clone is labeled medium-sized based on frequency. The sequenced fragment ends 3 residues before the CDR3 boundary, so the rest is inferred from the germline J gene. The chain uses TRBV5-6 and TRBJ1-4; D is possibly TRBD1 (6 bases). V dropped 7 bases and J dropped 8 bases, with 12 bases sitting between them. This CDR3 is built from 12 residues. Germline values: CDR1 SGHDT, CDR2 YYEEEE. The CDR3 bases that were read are TGTGCCAGCCAGGGGCGTCGGGAAAAA. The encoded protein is CASQGRREK. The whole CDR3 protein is CASQGRREKLFF.

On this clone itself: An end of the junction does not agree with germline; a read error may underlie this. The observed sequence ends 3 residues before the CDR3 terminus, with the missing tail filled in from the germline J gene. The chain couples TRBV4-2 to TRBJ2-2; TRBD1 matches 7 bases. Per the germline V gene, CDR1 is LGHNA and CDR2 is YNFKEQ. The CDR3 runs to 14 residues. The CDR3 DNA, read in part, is TGCGCCAGCAGCCTTGGACAGGCGACAGGGGAG. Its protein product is CASSLGQATGE. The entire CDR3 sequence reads CASSLGQATGELFF.